A single sample is the source of the 15 T cell receptor beta chains below, sequenced in a study of tumor-infiltrating lymphocytes in primary liver carcinoma. With a constant-region primer, TCR beta cDNA was made from about 0.5 ug of total RNA. Libraries for TCR beta were built through three nested multiplex PCR rounds, which together made up a slightly modified ARM-PCR procedure. A C-beta reverse primer and TRBV1-TRBV30 forward primers served in each of the first two PCR rounds, at about 10 cycles apiece. TCRdb reprocessed the multiplex PCR reads via MiXCR and lists one record per CDR3 protein. The top ten hold 15% to 20% of the sample, which has about 200,000 distinct CDR3 sequences, 70% to 90% seen once. Taking about 18-30 mg of unsorted bulk tissue, the authors co-extracted RNA and DNA. The sequencing sample was made of tumor tissue from primary liver carcinoma. The source of these receptors is a man aged 35-49 years with primary liver carcinoma and hepatitis B virus infection.

As regards this clonotype: One end of the junction varies from germline; a read error may be responsible. The J gene is TRBJ1-1, the V gene TRBV6-2 or TRBV6-3, with D possibly TRBD1 on 5 matching bases. The CDR3 runs to 15 residues. Germline loops: CDR1 MNHEY, CDR2 SVGEGT. The CDR3 here is CASSRPLTGHTEALF. Written as DNA, the CDR3 is TGTGCCAGCAGTAGACCTTTGACGGGGCACACTGAAGCTTTATTT.

In regard to this clonotype: One end of the junction fails to match germline, which may point to a read error. The V and J genes are TRBV11-2 and TRBJ1-1; possibly TRBD1 for D (5 bases). The germline V gene has CDR1 SGHAT and CDR2 FQNNGV. This CDR3 region has 13 residues. The CDR3 loop reads CTSSLGENTEVFF. For the CDR3, the DNA is TGTACCAGCAGCTTGGGGGAGAACACTGAAGTTTTCTTT.

For this clonotype: At one boundary the junction diverges from the germline segment, which might be a read error. V and J are TRBV12-3 or TRBV12-4 and TRBJ1-1; D ambiguous. CDR3 length: 12 residues. The CDR3 is CPSSPRGTEALF. The CDR3 bases are TGTCCCAGCAGTCCCCGCGGTACTGAAGCTTTATTT.

As for this clonotype: Since a much larger clone is just one base distant, this may be a read error. J is TRBJ2-5 and V is TRBV5-1; a weak D match, TRBD1 (6 bases). CDR1 is SGHRS and CDR2 is YFSETQ in the germline V gene. Trimming shortened V by 3 bases and J by 4 bases, and 16 bases separated the two germline ends. The CDR3 runs 15 residues. CDR3 residues: CASSSSGQFPETQYF. The CDR3 nucleotides are TGCGCCAGCAGCTCGAGCGGACAGTTCCCAGAGACCCAGTACTTC.

The chain couples TRBV29-1 to TRBJ2-5, with 7 positions matching TRBD1. Trimming took 6 bases from V and 9 from J; bases not matched to a gene: 10. CDR1 and CDR2 (germline): SQVTM, ANQGSEA. The CDR3 contains 12 residues. CDR3 in DNA: TGCAGCGTGGAGACAGGGCCGGAGTCCCAGTACTTC. Residues: CSVETGPESQYF.

The table lists this clonotype with a count of one. This chain uses TRBV29-1 with TRBJ2-2; unclear D gene. V dropped 7 bases and J dropped 7 bases, with 16 bases sitting between them. CDR1 and CDR2 from the germline V gene are SQVTM and ANQGSEA. The CDR3 is made up of 13 amino acids. The CDR3 sequence: CSAKTRVSGELFF. CDR3 nucleotides: TGCAGCGCCAAGACAAGGGTAAGCGGGGAGCTGTTTTTT.

A word on this clonotype: At one end, the junction sequence differs from germline, possibly due to a read error. CDR3 nucleotides: TGTGCCAACAGCTTCAGGGGCGCGGGGAACACTGAAGCTTTCTTT. Protein sequence: CANSFRGAGNTEAFF. This chain connects TRBV14 to TRBJ1-1; possible D gene TRBD1, 6 bases. The length of the CDR3 is 15 residues. Germline V gene data show CDR1 as SGHDN and CDR2 as FVKESK.

Concerning this clonotype itself: One end of the junction varies from germline; a read error may be responsible. The rearrangement uses TRBV12-3 or TRBV12-4 and TRBJ2-3; TRBD1 agrees at 9 bases. The CDR3 sequence is 15 residues long. As DNA, the CDR3 is TGTGCCAGCAGTAAAGGGGACAGGGACACAGATACGCAGTCTTTT. It is translated as CASSKGDRDTDTQSF.

With regard to this clonotype: At one boundary the junction diverges from the germline segment, which might be a read error. The V call is TRBV29-1, the J call TRBJ1-1; 10 bases match TRBD1. The CDR3 has 18 residues. CDR1 SQVTM and CDR2 ANQGSEA come from the germline V gene. Here the CDR3 DNA reads TGCAGCATTGATTTTGGGTACCGGGACAGGGGAAATAACACTGAAGCTTTCTTT. The encoded protein is CSIDFGYRDRGNNTEAFF.

The table lists this clonotype with a count of one. Germline and junction disagree at one end, which may indicate a read error. The V call is TRBV2, the J call TRBJ2-3; 8 bases are a match to TRBD2. The V gene's germline CDR1 is SNHLY and CDR2 FYNNEI. The CDR3 loop spans 14 amino acids. The CDR3 spells CAISGPAGADTQYF. CDR3 DNA sequence: TGTGCCATCAGTGGACCAGCGGGAGCAGATACGCAGTATTTT. The complete variable domain, with remaining parts taken from reference TRBV2 and TRBJ2-3, reads EPEVTQTPSHQVTQMGQEVILRCVPISNHLYFYWYRQILGQKVEFLVSFYNNEISEKSEIFDDQFSVERPDGSNFTLKIRSTKLEDSAMYFCAISGPAGADTQYFGPGTRLTVL.

On this clonotype: At one end, the junction sequence differs from germline, possibly due to a read error. The chain is built from TRBV11-2 and TRBJ2-7; 7 bases line up with TRBD2. CDR3 size: 20 residues. The V gene's germline CDR1 is SGHAT and CDR2 FQNNGV. The CDR3 DNA is TGTGCCAGCAGCTTGAGGGAGGGGAGGAGTAGCGGGCTCAGCTCCTACAAGCAATACTTC. It codes for CASSLREGRSSGLSSYKQYF.

The chain is built from TRBV6-1 and TRBJ2-5; the D is unclear. Germline CDR1 reads MNHNS; CDR2 reads SASEGT. V lost 3 bases, J lost 9 bases, and 17 bases lay in between. This CDR3 region has 14 residues. CDR3 sequence: CASSEASATSSQYF. Written as DNA, the CDR3 is TGTGCCAGCAGTGAGGCTAGTGCCACGAGCTCCCAGTACTTC.

A word on this clonotype: Likely a read error: the CDR3 ends without its conserved phenylalanine or tryptophan. Because the CDR3's place on the DNA is in doubt, the DNA is left out and the CDR3 is given as listed by TCRdb. The CDR3: CVSNTGTSGLYNEEFL. This rearrangement joins TRBV11-3 to TRBJ2-1; the table assigns TRBD2, which was not confirmed against the DNA. Germline lookup yields CDR1 SGHNT and CDR2 YENEEA. The CDR3 numbers 16 amino acids, ends counted.

A note on this clonotype: It is likely a read error, because the conserved phenylalanine at the end of the CDR3 is missing. This chain joins TRBV11-1 and TRBJ2-5, with TRBD1 matching 10 bases. Unmatched junction bases numbered 8, after V lost 5 bases and J lost 2 bases. Germline-derived CDR1 and CDR2 are SGHAT and FQDESV (reference sequence). This CDR3 has 16 amino acids. Written as DNA, the CDR3 is TGTGCCAGCAGCCAAGGACAGGGGGTAAAACAAGAGACCCAGTACTTA. Translated, it gives CASSQGQGVKQETQYL.

The V gene is TRBV4-2, the J gene TRBJ1-6, with TRBD1 matching over 9 bases. This CDR3 is 17 amino acids long. Germline assignment: CDR1 LGHNA and CDR2 YNFKEQ. With V trimmed by 2 bases and J by 7 bases, 9 bases remained unmatched. The CDR3 region has the DNA TGTGCCAGCAGCCAATCAGAACCGGGACAGGGCAATTCACCCCTCCACTTT. Its translation is CASSQSEPGQGNSPLHF.